This TCR beta chain appears in the sequencing data of a study of control samples from healthy donors and cancer patients. Produced via immunoSEQ multiplex PCR; TCRdb's table is partial and in-frame only. The sample has 85,000 to 90,000 clones, over 75% seen once. CDR3 size: 15 residues. Germline CDR1 and CDR2: LGHNA and YNFKEQ. Trimming shortened V by 0 bases and J by 1 base, and 4 bases separated the two germline ends. Specimen: blood. The receptor was isolated from a middle-aged woman in good health. V is TRBV4-2 and J is TRBJ2-6; D ambiguous. CDR3 sequence reads: CASSQEGSGANVLTF. CDR3 sequence (DNA): TGTGCCAGCAGCCAAGAAGGATCTGGGGCCAACGTCCTGACTTTC.